This TCR beta chain was sequenced during a study of control samples from healthy donors and cancer patients. This CDR3 is built from 17 residues. The junction had 19 bases not matched to a gene; V was cut back by 6 bases and J by 3 bases. Germline CDR1 SQVTM, CDR2 ANQGSEA. Here immunoSEQ multiplex PCR was the method, and the copy in TCRdb shows in-frame clones only, minus some. The sample shows under 150,000 clones, approximately 86% of them seen only once. This chain joins TRBV29-1 and TRBJ2-7, with TRBD1 matching 8 bases. The sample was blood. The TCR comes from a woman younger than 45 in good health. This chain's CDR3 is CSVTNQGAHIASYEQYF. The DNA for the CDR3 is TGCAGCGTCACCAATCAGGGGGCCCATATAGCTAGCTACGAGCAGTACTTC.